These 15 T cell receptor beta chains were all obtained from the same sample, sequenced in a study of blood T cell repertoires in COVID-19. Produced via immunoSEQ multiplex PCR; TCRdb's table is partial and in-frame only. In the table there are over 65,000 clones, more than 80% of which are singletons. Sequencing was done on a sample of peripheral blood. All receptors come from a young man with acute or convalescent COVID-19.

This clone came up a few times. This rearrangement joins TRBV28 to TRBJ2-7, with D perhaps TRBD1 (5 bases). This CDR3 contains 14 residues. The V gene's germline CDR1 is MDHEN and CDR2 SYDVKM. Trimming stripped 1 base from V and 2 bases from J, with 9 bases between. The CDR3 loop reads CASSLYRSAYEQYF. CDR3 coding DNA: TGTGCCAGCAGTTTATACAGGTCCGCCTACGAGCAGTACTTC.

V gene TRBV12-3 or TRBV12-4 combines with J gene TRBJ1-2, with no clear D. Between the trimmed V and J ends, which lost 2 bases and 4 bases, there was a span of 8 bases. The CDR3 loop spans 13 amino acids. DNA of the CDR3: TGTGCCAGCAGTTTACAGGATTTCTATGGCTACACCTTC. It translates to CASSLQDFYGYTF.

The chain is built from TRBV11-3 and TRBJ1-1; D unclear. This CDR3 contains 13 residues. The V and J ends lost 0 bases and 5 bases respectively, with 7 bases between them. CDR1 is SGHNT and CDR2 is YENEEA in the germline V gene. The CDR3 nucleotides are TGTGCCAGCAGCTTAGATAACTGGACTGAAGCTTTCTTT. Its protein product is CASSLDNWTEAFF.

The rearrangement links TRBV7-3 to TRBJ2-1, with D perhaps TRBD1 (6 bases). The CDR3 loop spans 14 amino acids. CDR1 and CDR2 from the germline V gene are SGHTA and FQGTGA. The V gene lost 4 bases and the J gene lost 7 bases, with 14 bases spanning the gap. The CDR3 sequence: CASSSNPGTNEQFF. In DNA form, the CDR3 reads TGTGCCAGCAGCTCGAACCCAGGGACAAATGAGCAGTTCTTC.

This rearrangement joins TRBV27 to TRBJ2-3, with a tentative D call TRBD2 (5 bases). Between the trimmed V and J ends, which lost 0 bases and 3 bases, there was a span of 10 bases. Germline V CDR1 and CDR2: MNHEY, SMNVEV (reference sequence). The CDR3 spans 15 residues. DNA for the CDR3: TGTGCCAGCAGTTTATCCCGGCCGGGGACAGATACGCAGTATTTT. It translates to CASSLSRPGTDTQYF.

The CDR3 DNA sequence: TGTGCCAGCAGCCAAGACTACAGTGAAAAACTGTTTTTT. The encoded protein is CASSQDYSEKLFF. The chain employs TRBV3-1 (or the pseudogene TRBV3-2) and TRBJ1-4; D is uncertain. The CDR3 spans 13 residues. Germline V gives CDR1 LGHDT, CDR2 YNNKEL (reference sequence). The ends were cut back, 0 bases at V and 7 bases at J, with 6 bases in the middle.

The V call is TRBV9, the J call TRBJ2-3; 7 bases line up with TRBD2. The CDR3 has 13 amino acids. Germline trimming cut 6 bases from V and 0 bases from J; bases unmatched to any gene: 1. CDR1 is SGDLS and CDR2 is YYNGEE in the germline V gene. The CDR3 loop reads CASKRDSTDTQYF. DNA of the CDR3: TGTGCCAGCAAGCGGGATAGCACAGATACGCAGTATTTT.

The V gene is TRBV6-5, the J gene TRBJ2-5; 11 positions agree with TRBD1. V shed 5 bases, J shed 5 bases, and the junction held 7 bases outside the gene matches. CDR1 MNHEY and CDR2 SVGAGI come from the germline V gene. The CDR3 runs to 15 residues. CDR3 DNA: TGTGCCAGCAGTAAGGGACAGGGGGTAGTGGAGACCCAGTACTTC. Amino acids: CASSKGQGVVETQYF.

The chain links TRBV7-8 to TRBJ1-5, with unresolved D. V was trimmed by 2 bases and J by 4 bases, leaving 6 bases between them. Germline V CDR1 and CDR2: SGHVS, FQNEAQ. The CDR3 length is 13 residues. The CDR3 loop is CASSLRVNQPQHF. The DNA of the CDR3 is TGTGCCAGCAGCTTACGGGTTAATCAGCCCCAGCATTTT.

This clone was seen only a few times. V and J are TRBV19 and TRBJ1-1, with D unclear. Trimming removed 6 bases at V and 0 bases at J, with 8 bases between. CDR3 size: 13 residues. Per the germline V gene, CDR1 is LNHDA and CDR2 is SQIVND (reference sequence). This CDR3 reads CASSLTMNTEAFF. The CDR3, as DNA: TGTGCCAGTAGCCTCACTATGAACACTGAAGCTTTCTTT.

J is TRBJ2-3 and V is TRBV5-1; TRBD2 is a possible D gene (5 bases). This CDR3 has 14 residues. The germline V gene encodes CDR1 SGHRS and CDR2 YFSETQ. V was trimmed by 3 bases and J by 0 bases, leaving 8 bases between them. DNA for the CDR3: TGCGCCAGCAGCTCAAGCGGTAGCACAGATACGCAGTATTTT. Encoded protein: CASSSSGSTDTQYF.

The chain joins TRBV4-1 to TRBJ2-7; possible D gene TRBD2, 5 bases. Germline V CDR1 and CDR2: MGHRA, YSYEKL. This CDR3 comprises 14 residues. Trimming took 0 bases from V and 5 from J, leaving 11 bases between them. CDR3 in amino acids: CASSQDVATDEQYF. CDR3 DNA: TGCGCCAGCAGCCAAGATGTAGCGACGGACGAGCAGTACTTC.

The chain combines TRBV6-5 with TRBJ2-2; 7 nucleotides align to TRBD1. Germline CDR1 is MNHEY and CDR2 is SVGAGI. The CDR3 loop spans 15 amino acids. V lost 5 bases and J lost 9; bases outside the gene matches: 12. The CDR3 protein is CASSTSDRADRELFF. CDR3 nucleotide sequence: TGTGCCAGCAGTACGTCCGACAGGGCGGATAGGGAGCTGTTTTTT.

The chain employs TRBV27 and TRBJ2-1; 7 bases are shared with TRBD2. Trimming took 6 bases from V and 6 from J; bases not matched to a gene: 8. Germline assignment: CDR1 MNHEY and CDR2 SMNVEV (reference sequence). The CDR3 runs to 14 residues. The CDR3, as DNA: TGTGCCAGCAGGAGAGCGGGAAGCGGCAATGAGCAGTTCTTC. Translating gives CASRRAGSGNEQFF.

This sequence joins TRBV6-2 or TRBV6-3 and TRBJ1-1; maybe TRBD1 (5 bases). V was cut by 0 bases and J by 0 bases, with 8 bases left in between. Germline values: CDR1 MNHEY, CDR2 SVGEGT. This CDR3 is 15 amino acids long. The CDR3 here is CASSYSPGMNTEAFF. CDR3 sequence (DNA): TGTGCCAGCAGTTACTCACCAGGGATGAACACTGAAGCTTTCTTT.